This entry concerns a single TCR beta chain. No antigen is known for it. The CDR3 loop spans 16 amino acids. Germline V CDR1 and CDR2: SGHDT, YYEEEE. The germline V and J ends were trimmed by 0 bases and 6 bases, with 19 bases remaining between them. The data are from a study of graft-versus-host responses after intestinal transplantation. Study-level information: Recipients obtained multivisceral, liver-intestinal, or isolated intestinal transplants. Uniformly, recipients were administered anti-thymocyte globulin induction with subsequent tacrolimus and steroids for roughly three years.

TCRdb's table, derived via immunoSEQ multiplex PCR, lists solely in-frame clones and lacks some. The sample carries around 97,000 clones, approximately 93% recorded once. Overall study findings and caveats: The highest levels of circulating GvH clones went along with early declines in HvG clones after transplant. Recipient marrow contained GvH clones, some of which appeared first in ileum or blood.

The chain uses TRBV5-6 and TRBJ2-7; D is perhaps TRBD2 (6 bases). This receptor was taken from a human donor who received an intestinal transplant. The sample was unstimulated CD8+ T cells sorted from spleen or lymph node cells, taken before intestinal transplant. This chain's CDR3 is CASSLESSVGLGEQYF. As DNA, the CDR3 is TGTGCCAGCAGCTTGGAATCTAGCGTGGGGCTGGGCGAGCAGTACTTC.